Below, one T cell receptor (beta chain) is given with its context. Its antigen is unknown. No base quality information exists; no much larger clone differs at one position. The entry originates in a study of blood T cell repertoires in COVID-19 (dated by TCRdb to 2018 to 2021). About the investigation overall: Collaborator samples came from the United States, Italy and Spain and covered acute and convalescent phases of COVID-19. The prospective study material was composed of cDNA or gDNA derived from T cells, B-cell-depleted T cells, or PBMCs. HLA class I and class II types, where available, came from metadata supplied by the sample provider rather than from assay-based typing. The repertoires were released in a freely available public database meant as a resource for research on the immune response to SARS-CoV-2. Deeply sampled blood TCRbeta repertoires from subjects exposed to, actively infected with, or recovered from COVID-19 were included in the dataset. Nearly every sample came with metadata listing a de-identified subject ID, COVID-19 status, age in years and sex. Samples came from the ongoing ImmuneRACE study (first 160 participants) plus 1,254 subjects from 6 global collaborators.

CDR1 and CDR2 are drawn from the germline V gene (reference sequence): SGHAT, FQDESV. At the junction V is shortened by 5 bases and J by 8 bases, with 21 bases in between. The CDR3 covers 15 residues, taking in both the cysteine and the phenylalanine. This entry keeps only the CDR3 DNA: 45 bases, framed from base 1. General findings and caveats noted by the study authors: The quantity of clinical and demographic metadata differed by source and by participant and was supplied without curation.

TCRbeta CDR3 regions were amplified from genomic DNA by means of the immunoSEQ Assay, a bias-controlled multiplex PCR. For the original study's pipeline: Nucleated cell counts per sample were estimated from amplification of reference gene primers within the assay. Sequence reads were collapsed and filtered to measure the absolute abundance of every unique TCRbeta CDR3 rearrangement. For each sample, productive Simpson clonality was calculated by taking the square root of Simpson's diversity index across productive rearrangements. In its TCRdb copy, this immuneACCESS table keeps in-frame sequences only and misses some clones. Where compared with another copy, unresolved V genes explain less than half of these, and the others have no known cause. V and J calls and clone size are given by that table; D and trimming were obtained from the DNA. The sample contains 200,000 or so clones, about 86% of them found a single time. About 3.8% of the sample comes from the top ten.

Participants in the prospective study were aged 18 to 89 years, lived in 20 to 30 United States geographic areas, and enrolled through a virtual design. Cohort assignment in the prospective study relied on participant-reported clinical history from a screening survey and a study questionnaire. In the prospective study, mobile phlebotomists collected whole blood, serum and a nasopharyngeal or oropharyngeal swab from each participant. Prospective study participants could optionally give additional blood draws and questionnaires over an approximately 2-month period. Prospective study blood samples were shipped either frozen or at room temperature before DNA extraction.

This TCR came from a woman in her 40s with acute COVID-19. Sequenced: PBMCs or T cells enriched from blood (not recorded which). The chain links TRBV11-1 with TRBJ1-2, with the D segment identity uncertain. At the DNA level, the sequence is TGTGCCAGCAGCATAGGAGGAGGGCAGCTAAACGGCTACACCTTC. It is translated as CASSIGGGQLNGYTF.